This T cell receptor beta chain was sequenced for a study of control samples from healthy donors and cancer patients. Here immunoSEQ multiplex PCR was the method, and the copy in TCRdb shows in-frame clones only, minus some. Of about 160,000 clones listed, around 96% were seen once; the top ten hold 8.5%. From germline, CDR1 is MNHEY and CDR2 SVGAGI. V was pared by 10 bases and J by 6 bases, with 12 bases of the junction left unmatched. CDR3 length: 14 amino acids. The sequence was obtained from a woman aged 40 to 50 in good health. The rearrangement uses TRBV6-5 and TRBJ2-3, with TRBD2 identical over 8 bases. Sequencing was done on a sample of blood. As DNA, the CDR3 is TGTGCCACCTCCTCGGGACTAGTATTGGATACGCAGTATTTT. Translation: CATSSGLVLDTQYF.